Following are 24 T cell receptor beta chains from one sample sequenced in a study of T cells in Graves' hyperthyroidism and ophthalmopathy. Template material for amplifying TCR beta CDR3 regions consisted of RNA transcripts. An initial round of RT-PCR targeting the TCR CDR3 relied on the HTBI primer set. One entry per CDR3 protein results from TCRdb running MiXCR on the multiplex PCR reads. The table has approximately 720,000 distinct CDR3 sequences, 15% to 20% seen once; the top ten hold around 15%. Sequencing was done on a sample of blood. The receptors shown here come from a woman aged 50 to 65 with Graves' hyperthyroidism that later progressed to Graves' ophthalmopathy.

V usage is TRBV20-1 and J usage is TRBJ1-6; a weak D match, TRBD1 (5 bases). V lost 7 bases, J lost 7 bases, and 23 bases lay in between. Germline assignment: CDR1 DFQATT and CDR2 SNEGSKA (reference sequence). This CDR3 contains 16 residues. CDR3 loop: CSGSSQDRGRNSPLHF. The CDR3 coding sequence is TGCAGTGGATCCTCGCAGGACCGGGGGAGGAATTCACCCCTCCACTTT.

The J gene is TRBJ2-1, the V gene TRBV18; 8 bases align to TRBD1. The junction had 11 bases not matched to a gene; V was cut back by 0 bases and J by 7 bases. The CDR3 has 17 amino acids. Germline V gives CDR1 KGHSH, CDR2 LQKENI. CDR3 nucleotide sequence: TGTGCCAGCTCACCACCATACTCGGACAGGGCAGGGAATGAGCAGTTCTTC. Amino acid sequence: CASSPPYSDRAGNEQFF. The full variable domain, completed using reference TRBV18 and TRBJ2-1, is NAGVMQNPRHLVRRRGQEARLRCSPMKGHSHVYWYRQLPEEGLKFMVYLQKENIIDESGMPKERFSAEFPKEGPSILRIQQVVRGDSAAYFCASSPPYSDRAGNEQFFGPGTRLTVL.

This clonotype was seen a handful of times. The CDR3 loop is CASSYSRLASTHRGSPLHF. The CDR3 DNA sequence: TGTGCCAGCAGTTACTCGCGCCTCGCAAGCACCCACAGGGGATCACCCCTCCACTTT. The gene calls are TRBV6-5 and TRBJ1-6; 7 bases line up with TRBD1. After removal of 0 bases from V and 10 bases from J, the junction contained 18 bases not matched to a gene. The CDR3 runs to 19 residues. CDR1 and CDR2 (germline): MNHEY, SVGAGI.

This clonotype was counted a few times. The genes are TRBV19 and TRBJ1-6; D is unresolved. V lost 6 bases and J lost 9, with 15 bases in between. Germline CDR1 and CDR2: LNHDA and SQIVND (reference sequence). The length of the CDR3 is 14 residues. CDR3 sequence reads: CASRDRDPVSPLHF. The CDR3 DNA sequence: TGTGCCAGTAGGGACCGGGATCCGGTTTCACCCCTCCACTTT.

A remark on this clonotype: A read error is possible here, since a much larger clone lies one base away. This chain connects TRBV11-2 to TRBJ2-5; D not certain. The germline V gene has CDR1 SGHAT and CDR2 FQNNGV. The CDR3 is 14 residues long. Here the CDR3 reads CAGSKMRTPRAQYF. The CDR3 DNA follows: TGTGCCGGCAGCAAGATGAGGACCCCTCGCGCCCAGTACTTC.

V usage is TRBV10-3 and J usage is TRBJ2-3, with a possible D match to TRBD2 (6 bases). Germline CDR1 ENHRY, CDR2 SYGVKD. The CDR3 has 15 amino acids. The V and J ends lost 2 bases and 7 bases respectively, with 16 bases between them. The CDR3 DNA sequence: TGTGCCATCAGTGAGAGGACTACGGCGGGGAATACGCAGTATTTT. As protein: CAISERTTAGNTQYF.

The J gene is TRBJ1-5, the V gene TRBV4-1, with a tentative D call TRBD1 (5 bases). This CDR3 is 15 amino acids long. Germline V gene sequence: CDR1 MGHRA, CDR2 YSYEKL. Between the trimmed V and J ends, which lost 3 bases and 0 bases, there was a span of 9 bases. CDR3 nucleotide sequence: TGCGCCAGCAGCCAGGGGGGTCTTAGCAATCAGCCCCAGCATTTT. Residues: CASSQGGLSNQPQHF.

This clonotype was seen at least ten times. The chain carries TRBV2 and TRBJ2-2, with D unclear. CDR3 length: 14 residues. CDR1 SNHLY and CDR2 FYNNEI come from the germline V gene. Trimming shortened V by 3 bases and J by 5 bases, and 10 bases separated the two germline ends. The CDR3 protein is CASSEYRITGELFF. Written as DNA, the CDR3 is TGTGCCAGCAGTGAGTACAGAATAACCGGGGAGCTGTTTTTT. Full variable domain (remainder filled in from reference TRBV2 and TRBJ2-2): EPEVTQTPSHQVTQMGQEVILRCVPISNHLYFYWYRQILGQKVEFLVSFYNNEISEKSEIFDDQFSVERPDGSNFTLKIRSTKLEDSAMYFCASSEYRITGELFFGEGSRLTVL.

This clonotype was seen more than once but under ten times. The gene calls are TRBV24-1 and TRBJ2-1; D unclear. V lost 6 bases to trimming and J lost 9 bases, with 14 bases between them. CDR1 is KGHDR, CDR2 SFDVKD, per germline. The CDR3 loop spans 13 amino acids. In nucleotides, the CDR3 is TGTGCCACCAGTACCAGACTGCCAGGTGAGCAGTTCTTC. This codes for CATSTRLPGEQFF.

This clonotype appeared a single time. This chain links TRBV7-3 with TRBJ1-2; no definite D call. Germline lookup yields CDR1 SGHTA and CDR2 FQGTGA. The V gene lost 6 bases and the J gene lost 7 bases, with 24 bases spanning the gap. The CDR3 has 16 residues. The CDR3 DNA follows: TGTGCCAGCAGGATTTGGACGGATAGTCCCTCCGGTGGCTACACCTTC. This gives the protein CASRIWTDSPSGGYTF.

The chain joins TRBV30 to TRBJ1-4; D is undetermined. Per the germline V gene, CDR1 is GTSNPN and CDR2 is SVGIG (reference sequence). The length of the CDR3 is 12 residues. V was trimmed by 2 bases and J by 4 bases, leaving 5 bases between them. The CDR3 region is CAWSLNNEKLFF. Written as DNA, the CDR3 is TGTGCCTGGAGTCTAAATAATGAAAAACTGTTTTTT.

This clonotype was counted ten times or more. CDR3 sequence: CASSLYGTAGNTIYF. The CDR3 nucleotides are TGCGCCAGCAGCTTATACGGGACAGCAGGAAACACCATATATTTT. V usage is TRBV5-1 and J usage is TRBJ1-3; the match to TRBD1 covers 7 bases. This CDR3 has 15 amino acids. Looked up from germline, CDR1 is SGHRS and CDR2 is YFSETQ. V was clipped by 2 bases and J by 4 bases; unmatched bases: 6.

In its sample, this clonotype was seen many times. At one of its ends the junction is not consistent with the germline gene, which may arise from a read error. V gene TRBV7-7 combines with J gene TRBJ2-5, with 16 bases matching TRBD2. Germline-derived CDR1 and CDR2 are SSHAT and FNYEAQ (reference sequence). The CDR3 has 17 amino acids. The CDR3 spells CASSPGLAGGTEETQYF. DNA for the CDR3: TGTGCTAGCAGCCCGGGACTAGCGGGGGGGACCGAAGAGACCCAGTACTTC.

This clonotype occurred once. V gene TRBV7-9 combines with J gene TRBJ1-3; 8 bases map to TRBD1. Germline V gene data show CDR1 as SEHNR and CDR2 as FQNEAQ (reference sequence). The junction had 1 base not matched to a gene; V was cut back by 5 bases and J by 4 bases. CDR3 size: 13 residues. The CDR3 is CASSHRGGNTIYF. CDR3 nucleotides: TGTGCCAGCAGCCACAGGGGGGGAAACACCATATATTTT. The entire variable domain, with the rest obtained from reference TRBV7-9 and TRBJ1-3, is as follows: DTGVSQNPRHKITKRGQNVTFRCDPISEHNRLYWYRQTLGQGPEFLTYFQNEAQLEKSRLLSDRFSAERPKGSFSTLEIQRTEQGDSAMYLCASSHRGGNTIYFGEGSWLTVV.

For this clonotype: The junction departs from the called germline gene at one end, perhaps through a read error. J is TRBJ1-5 and V is TRBV7-2; the match to TRBD1 covers 9 bases. CDR3 length: 14 amino acids. From germline, CDR1 is SGHTA and CDR2 FQGNSA. CDR3 DNA sequence: TGTGCCAGCAGTCGACAGGGGGGTGGTCAGCCCCAGCATTTC. It yields the protein CASSRQGGGQPQHF.

A few counts support this clonotype. The rearrangement joins TRBV5-8 to TRBJ2-5, with TRBD1 matching 7 bases. CDR1 is SGHTS and CDR2 is YDEGEE in the germline V gene. The CDR3 covers 16 residues. J was trimmed by 5 bases and V by 1 base; bases with no gene match: 11. CDR3 residues: CASSLLGRGSSETQYF. CDR3 bases: TGTGCCAGCAGCTTGTTGGGCAGGGGGTCTAGTGAGACCCAGTACTTC.

This clonotype was seen at least ten times. The J gene is TRBJ2-3, the V gene TRBV20-1; 7 nucleotides match TRBD2. V trimming: 5 bases; J trimming: 6 bases; junction bases outside the gene matches: 11. This CDR3 has 14 residues. Germline-derived CDR1 and CDR2 are DFQATT and SNEGSKA (reference sequence). The CDR3 DNA follows: TGCAGTGCTCAGAAGGCGGGGGTACCCGATACGCAGTATTTT. It encodes CSAQKAGVPDTQYF.

The V call is TRBV10-3, the J call TRBJ1-4; tentatively, D is TRBD1 (5 bases). Germline-derived CDR1 and CDR2 are ENHRY and SYGVKD. There are 17 residues in the CDR3. Trimming left V 4 bases short and J 0 bases short, with 15 bases between. CDR3 region: CAISAAEGQATNEKLFF. The CDR3 coding sequence is TGTGCCATCAGTGCCGCGGAGGGGCAGGCAACTAATGAAAAACTGTTTTTT.

This clonotype was observed many times. The chain couples TRBV6-1 to TRBJ1-1, with D perhaps matching TRBD1 (5 bases). There are 14 residues in the CDR3. The V gene's germline CDR1 is MNHNS and CDR2 SASEGT. The V and J ends lost 1 base and 1 base respectively, with 7 bases between them. CDR3 coding DNA: TGTGCCAGCAGTGAAGGGACAACGAACACTGAAGCTTTCTTT. It encodes CASSEGTTNTEAFF.

The rearrangement links TRBV29-1 to TRBJ1-2; no reliable D call. V was shortened by 5 bases and J by 0 bases, with 10 bases between the two germline ends. The CDR3 totals 13 residues. CDR1 is SQVTM, CDR2 ANQGSEA, per germline. This chain's CDR3 is CSVLGRTNYGYTF. The CDR3 DNA sequence: TGCAGCGTTTTGGGCCGGACTAACTATGGCTACACCTTC.

The V and J genes are TRBV6-1 and TRBJ2-1; tentative D call: TRBD1 (5 bases). Germline CDR1 reads MNHNS; CDR2 reads SASEGT. The ends were cut back, 5 bases at V and 6 bases at J, with 17 bases in the middle. The CDR3 length is 15 residues. As DNA, the CDR3 is TGTGCCAGCAGTTACGAACTCAGGGTCCTCAATGAGCAGTTCTTC. Its translation is CASSYELRVLNEQFF.

This chain joins TRBV11-3 and TRBJ1-1, with D perhaps TRBD1 (6 bases). This CDR3 comprises 14 residues. Germline lookup yields CDR1 SGHNT and CDR2 YENEEA. V was trimmed by 5 bases and J by 4 bases, leaving 14 bases between them. The CDR3: CASSLLRGGTEAFF. CDR3 DNA sequence: TGTGCCAGCAGCCTCCTAAGGGGGGGCACTGAAGCTTTCTTT.

The rearrangement uses TRBV5-1 and TRBJ2-2; no definite D call. The germline CDR1 and CDR2 sequences are SGHRS and YFSETQ. Trimming pared 0 bases from V and 4 bases from J, leaving 10 bases between. The CDR3 is made up of 15 amino acids. The CDR3 DNA reads TGCGCCAGCAGCTTGGGGCGTCAGAGCACCGGGGAGCTGTTTTTT. Translating it yields CASSLGRQSTGELFF.

The chain couples TRBV5-6 to TRBJ2-1; D perhaps matches TRBD1 (5 bases). This CDR3 contains 12 residues. Germline loops: CDR1 SGHDT, CDR2 YYEEEE. Trimming removed 7 bases at V and 3 bases at J, with 8 bases between. The CDR3 nucleotides read TGTGCCAGCCAGGGTCTCTACAATGAGCAGTTCTTC. It specifies CASQGLYNEQFF.